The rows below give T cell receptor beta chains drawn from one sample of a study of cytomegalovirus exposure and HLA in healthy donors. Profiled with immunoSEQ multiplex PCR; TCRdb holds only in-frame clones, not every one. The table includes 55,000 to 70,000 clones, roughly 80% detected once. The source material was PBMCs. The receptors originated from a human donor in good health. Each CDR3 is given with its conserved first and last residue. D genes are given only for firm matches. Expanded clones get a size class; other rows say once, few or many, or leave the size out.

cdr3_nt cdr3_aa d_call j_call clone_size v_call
TGTGCCAGCAGTGTAGGGGAGGTCGGGGAGCTGTTTTTT CASSVGEVGELFF NA TRBJ2-2 NA TRBV25-1
TGTGCCAGCACTCCGCTGGGGGGTAACATTCAGTACTTC CASTPLGGNIQYF NA TRBJ2-4 NA TRBV27
TGTGCCAGCAGCCCCATTCGACAGCGCACTGGAAACACCATATATTTT CASSPIRQRTGNTIYF NA TRBJ1-3 NA TRBV7-2
TGCGCCAGCAGCCTGGACAGGGTGGCGGTCACTGAAGCTTTCTTT CASSLDRVAVTEAFF TRBD1 TRBJ1-1 NA TRBV5-1
TGTGCCAGAAGCTACCGGGACAGACAAATTGATGGGGCCAACGTCCTGACTTTC CARSYRDRQIDGANVLTF TRBD1 TRBJ2-6 NA TRBV5-3
TGTGCCAGCAGCTTGGACAGGGGACCCTACAATGAGCAGTTCTTC CASSLDRGPYNEQFF TRBD1 TRBJ2-1 few TRBV11-1
TGTGCCAGCAGCTTAAGCGGTGAGGAGACCCAGTACTTC CASSLSGEETQYF NA TRBJ2-5 NA TRBV7-9
TGTGCCATCAGCAGACTCAAGAACACTGAAGCTTTCTTT CAISRLKNTEAFF NA TRBJ1-1 NA TRBV10-3
TGTGCCAGTAGTATAGAAACGGGGCGGGACAGCTTCTATGGCTACACCTTC CASSIETGRDSFYGYTF TRBD1 TRBJ1-2 NA TRBV19
TGCGCCAGCAGCGTATTAACAGCTGACACAGATACGCAGTATTTT CASSVLTADTDTQYF NA TRBJ2-3 NA TRBV5-1
TGTGCCAGCAGCCTGGGACTAGCGGATTCCTACGAGCAGTACTTC CASSLGLADSYEQYF TRBD2 TRBJ2-7 once TRBV7-9
TGTGCTAGCAGCTCGTCAGCGGGAGGACCTTACAATGAGCAGTTCTTC CASSSSAGGPYNEQFF TRBD2 TRBJ2-1 NA TRBV7-7
TGTGCCAGCAGTTTATCTCAGACTCCGGGCACTGAAGCTTTCTTT CASSLSQTPGTEAFF NA TRBJ1-1 few TRBV27
TGCGCCAGCAGCTTGGAACTACGGCACTCCTACGAGCAGTACTTC CASSLELRHSYEQYF NA TRBJ2-7 NA TRBV5-1
TGTGCCAGCAGGAGTTGGGGCTCGTACGAGCAGTACTTC CASRSWGSYEQYF NA TRBJ2-7 NA TRBV27
TGTGCCTGGAGTGTACTGGCGGGAGAAGTAAGTGAGCAGTTCTTC CAWSVLAGEVSEQFF TRBD2 TRBJ2-1 few TRBV30
TGTGCCAGCAGCGTAGTGCTAACCGGGGAGCTGTTTTTT CASSVVLTGELFF NA TRBJ2-2 once TRBV9
TGTGCCAGCAGAACACAGGGGAACACTGAAGCTTTCTTT CASRTQGNTEAFF NA TRBJ1-1 NA TRBV7-2
TGTGCCAGCAGCGTAGCGGGAGAGTGGAATGAGCAGTTCTTC CASSVAGEWNEQFF NA TRBJ2-1 NA TRBV9
TGTGCCAGCAGTTTGCCGGGACAGGCGAACACCGGGGAGCTGTTTTTT CASSLPGQANTGELFF TRBD1 TRBJ2-2 NA TRBV28
TGTGCCAGCAGTTCTGTGACAGGGGGCTACGAGCAGTACTTC CASSSVTGGYEQYF TRBD1 TRBJ2-7 NA TRBV27
TGTGCCAGCAATTCTCGACAGCGAGCTAACTATGGCTACACCTTC CASNSRQRANYGYTF NA TRBJ1-2 NA TRBV6-5
TGTGCCAGCAGTTACGGCGGGGTGAACACTGAAGCTTTCTTT CASSYGGVNTEAFF NA TRBJ1-1 NA TRBV6-5
TGTGCCAGCAGCGTAGGGGCCCTCACAGATACGCAGTATTTT CASSVGALTDTQYF NA TRBJ2-3 NA TRBV9
TGTGCCAGCAGTCCTACAGGGGATCGAGGCTACACCTTC CASSPTGDRGYTF TRBD1 TRBJ1-2 NA TRBV6-6